Below, 18 T cell receptor beta chains from the same sample are listed, as sequenced in a study of identical twins. TCRdb reprocessed the 5' RACE reads via MiXCR and lists one record per CDR3 protein. The sample lists approximately 890,000 distinct CDR3 sequences; roughly 12% were seen once. These data were also filed under a second study, of yellow fever vaccine responses in identical twins.

Sequenced input: PBMCs. These receptors were taken from a woman under 30 in good health.

The chain recombines TRBV5-4 with TRBJ2-1; D is possibly TRBD1 (5 bases). This CDR3 has 16 residues. V shed 2 bases and J shed 0 bases, with 12 bases lying between them. Germline assignment: CDR1 SGHNT and CDR2 YYREEE (reference sequence). The CDR3 loop reads CASSFGAPNSYNEQFF. CDR3 sequence (DNA): TGTGCCAGCAGCTTTGGGGCCCCTAACTCCTACAATGAGCAGTTCTTC.

The chain couples TRBV20-1 to TRBJ1-2, with 9 nucleotides matching TRBD1. The germline CDR1 and CDR2 sequences are DFQATT and SNEGSKA (reference sequence). This CDR3 region has 12 residues. Trimming cost V 1 base and J 6 bases; bases outside gene matches: 0. The CDR3 loop is CSARGTGDGYTF. The CDR3 bases are TGCAGTGCTAGAGGGACAGGGGATGGCTACACCTTC.

Turning to this clonotype: Since a much larger clone is just one base distant, this may be a read error. The CDR3 bases are TGTGCCAGCAGCTCACCGGGACTTTTCTACAGTGAGCAGTTCTTC. Translation: CASSSPGLFYSEQFF. This chain connects TRBV5-5 to TRBJ2-1; maybe TRBD2 (6 bases). Per germline, CDR1 SGHKS and CDR2 YYEKEE (reference sequence). This CDR3 spans 15 amino acids.

V is TRBV5-1 and J is TRBJ1-2; D not resolved. Germline-derived CDR1 and CDR2 are SGHRS and YFSETQ. The CDR3 totals 9 residues. The V end was cut by 8 bases, the J end by 5 bases, with 4 bases between. The CDR3 region has the DNA TGCGCCAGGGGGTATGGCTACACCTTC. This sequence encodes CARGYGYTF.

V usage is TRBV20-1 and J usage is TRBJ2-7; no reliable D call. Germline CDR1 DFQATT, CDR2 SNEGSKA (reference sequence). V lost 0 bases to trimming and J lost 0 bases, with 12 bases between them. The CDR3 runs 15 residues. This chain's CDR3 is CSARDRGTYSYEQYF. Written as DNA, the CDR3 is TGCAGTGCTAGAGATCGCGGTACTTACTCCTACGAGCAGTACTTC.

The chain couples TRBV7-8 to TRBJ2-1; D is ambiguous. Trimming shortened V by 1 base and J by 2 bases, and 12 bases separated the two germline ends. CDR3 length: 16 amino acids. CDR1 and CDR2 (germline): SGHVS, FQNEAQ. The DNA of the CDR3 is TGTGCCAGCAGCTTAGTCCCCACCGTCGCCTACAATGAGCAGTTCTTC. Protein product: CASSLVPTVAYNEQFF.

This clonotype has only a few counts. The gene calls are TRBV15 and TRBJ2-7; the D gene could be TRBD1 or TRBD2 (5 bases each). CDR1 and CDR2 from the germline V gene are LNHNV and YYDKDF (reference sequence). V was cut by 3 bases and J by 4 bases, with 10 bases left in between. The CDR3 consists of 13 residues. The CDR3 spells CATSSQWGYEQYF. The CDR3, as DNA: TGTGCCACCAGCAGCCAATGGGGGTACGAGCAGTACTTC.

This clonotype was seen a handful of times. The chain uses TRBV27 and TRBJ2-1, with D tentatively TRBD1 (6 bases). V shed 0 bases and J shed 4 bases, with 16 bases lying between them. The CDR3 is made up of 17 amino acids. The germline gives CDR1 MNHEY, CDR2 SMNVEV (reference sequence). CDR3 region: CASSLSGTGSLYNEQFF. The CDR3 DNA sequence: TGTGCCAGCAGTTTATCCGGAACAGGGAGCCTTTACAATGAGCAGTTCTTC.

The chain uses TRBV19 and TRBJ2-5; D uncertain. CDR1 is LNHDA, CDR2 SQIVND, per germline (reference sequence). This CDR3 has 14 amino acids. V dropped 4 bases and J dropped 0 bases, with 9 bases sitting between them. DNA of the CDR3: TGTGCCAGTAGTAAGGCCTGGTACCAAGAGACCCAGTACTTC. Protein: CASSKAWYQETQYF.

With respect to this clonotype: A much larger clone is a single base away; this may be a read error. V is TRBV5-5 and J is TRBJ2-1; D might be TRBD2 (7 bases). This CDR3 has 15 amino acids. Germline CDR1 SGHKS, CDR2 YYEKEE (reference sequence). V shed 0 bases and J shed 6 bases, with 13 bases lying between them. The DNA for the CDR3 is TGTGCCAGCAGCTTGGCCGGGGGGCAAGCCAATGAGCAGTTCTTC. Translated, it gives CASSLAGGQANEQFF. The full variable domain, completed using reference TRBV5-5 and TRBJ2-1, is DAGVTQSPTHLIKTRGQQVTLRCSPISGHKSVSWYQQVLGQGPQFIFQYYEKEERGRGNFPDRFSARQFPNYSSELNVNALLLGDSALYLCASSLAGGQANEQFFGPGTRLTVL.

V usage is TRBV14 and J usage is TRBJ2-7; possibly TRBD1 for D (6 bases). Trimming removed 4 bases at V and 3 bases at J, with 16 bases between. This CDR3 is built from 15 residues. Germline V lookup: CDR1 SGHDN, CDR2 FVKESK. CDR3 coding DNA: TGTGCCAGCAGCCCGGGACACCCAGCCATCTACGAGCAGTACGTC. Translating gives CASSPGHPAIYEQYV.

The V and J genes are TRBV12-3 or TRBV12-4 and TRBJ1-1, with D hard to call. CDR3 length: 14 residues. Deletions cut 2 bases from V and 1 base from J, with 8 bases between. For the CDR3, the DNA is TGTGCCAGCAGTTTACTTTCCAGGAACACTGAAGCTTTCTTT. The encoded protein is CASSLLSRNTEAFF.

CDR3 sequence: CASSQGGTSSGNIQYF. CDR3 sequence (DNA): TGTGCCAGCAGCCAAGGAGGGACTAGCTCTGGAAACATTCAGTACTTC. The chain links TRBV3-1 to TRBJ2-4; 9 bases line up with TRBD2. The CDR3 covers 16 residues. CDR1 and CDR2 (germline): LGHDT, YNNKEL (reference sequence). J gave up 6 bases and V 1 base, and 7 bases lay outside the gene matches.

This clonotype was detected only a few times. Here the CDR3 reads CASSQPKIAGGLSTDTQYF. The CDR3 DNA reads as TGTGCCAGCAGCCAACCCAAAATAGCGGGGGGACTTAGCACAGATACGCAGTATTTT. This chain uses TRBV4-2 with TRBJ2-3; TRBD2 agrees at 10 bases. From germline, CDR1 is LGHNA and CDR2 YNFKEQ. V gave up 2 bases and J gave up 0 bases; unmatched junction bases: 11. The CDR3 extends over 19 amino acids.

V is TRBV25-1 and J is TRBJ1-2; TRBD1 matches at 7 bases. J lost 0 bases, V lost 2 bases, and 6 bases had no gene match. CDR1 is MGHDK, CDR2 SYGVNS, per germline. The CDR3 has 16 amino acids. The CDR3 DNA sequence: TGTGCCAGCAGTGAAGGACAGGACGAACCTAACTATGGCTACACCTTC. This sequence encodes CASSEGQDEPNYGYTF.

This clonotype was recorded only once. The genes are TRBV29-1 and TRBJ2-3; D is ambiguous. V was trimmed by 4 bases and J by 0 bases, leaving 14 bases between them. The CDR3 extends over 15 amino acids. CDR1 is SQVTM and CDR2 is ANQGSEA in the germline V gene. The CDR3 loop reads CSVVRRGTSTDTQYF. The CDR3 DNA follows: TGCAGCGTTGTCAGGCGCGGCACTAGCACAGATACGCAGTATTTT.

This clonotype was detected only once. At one end the junction does not follow the germline gene, possibly because of a read error. The chain has TRBV14 and TRBJ2-2; TRBD1 or TRBD2 may be the D gene (5 bases each). CDR3 length: 16 residues. Germline V CDR1 and CDR2: SGHDN, FVKESK. The CDR3 sequence is CARSPLGPENTGELFF. In nucleotides, the CDR3 is TGTGCCAGGAGCCCACTGGGACCGGAGAACACCGGGGAGCTGTTTTTT.

This clonotype was observed a handful of times. J is TRBJ2-5 and V is TRBV6-5; TRBD1 is a possible D gene (5 bases). The CDR3 covers 14 residues. Germline V gene data show CDR1 as MNHEY and CDR2 as SVGAGI. With 0 bases removed from V and 5 bases from J, the gap between germline ends came to 10 bases. Here the CDR3 reads CASSYSQGRETQYF. DNA for the CDR3: TGTGCCAGCAGTTACTCCCAGGGTCGGGAGACCCAGTACTTC.